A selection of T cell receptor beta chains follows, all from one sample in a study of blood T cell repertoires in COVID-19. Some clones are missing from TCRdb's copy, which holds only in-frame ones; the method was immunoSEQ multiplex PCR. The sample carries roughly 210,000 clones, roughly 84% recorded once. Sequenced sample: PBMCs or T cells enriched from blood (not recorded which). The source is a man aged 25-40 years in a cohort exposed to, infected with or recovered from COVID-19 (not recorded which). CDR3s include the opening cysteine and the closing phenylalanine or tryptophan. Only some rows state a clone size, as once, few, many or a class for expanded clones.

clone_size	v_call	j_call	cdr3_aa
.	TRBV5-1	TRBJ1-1	CASSLVRGGAEAFF
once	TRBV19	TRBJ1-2	CASTPRQLNYGYTF
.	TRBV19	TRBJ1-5	CASRTGNQPQHF
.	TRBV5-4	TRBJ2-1	CASSATVGGSYNEQFF
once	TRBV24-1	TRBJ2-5	CATVSQGTQYF
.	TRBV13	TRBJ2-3	CASSWGLAGTDTQYF
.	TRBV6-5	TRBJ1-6	CASMSANSPLHF
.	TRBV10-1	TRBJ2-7	CASSEVPAGGLYEQYF
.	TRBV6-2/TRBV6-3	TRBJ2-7	CASSYSGGRGVYEQYF
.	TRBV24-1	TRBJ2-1	CATKQGHNEQFF
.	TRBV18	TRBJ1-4	CASSLYTATNEKLFF
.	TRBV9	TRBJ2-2	CASSVEDRPSTGELFF
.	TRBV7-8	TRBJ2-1	CASTMGGRNEQFF
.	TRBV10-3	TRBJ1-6	CAISEYGEDSPLHF
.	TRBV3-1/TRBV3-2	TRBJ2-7	CASSQDREGATLSYEQYF
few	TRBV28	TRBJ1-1	CASSLTGGSEAFF
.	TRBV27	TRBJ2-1	CASSERGLDLNEQFF
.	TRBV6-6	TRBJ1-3	CASSQWAGSLSGNTIYF
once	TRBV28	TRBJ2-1	CASSLAGAYEQFF
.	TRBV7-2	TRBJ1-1	CASSSQLWNTEAFF
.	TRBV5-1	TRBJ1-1	CASSLGVYRGKNTEAFF
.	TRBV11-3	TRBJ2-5	CASSLGTGGGQETQYF
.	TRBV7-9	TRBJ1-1	CASSPQGQGITEAFF
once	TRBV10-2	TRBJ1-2	CASKDSLYGYTF
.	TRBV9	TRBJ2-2	CASSVWTPDKSWTFANTGELFF
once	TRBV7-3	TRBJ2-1	CASSPSVRLAGGGGNEQFF
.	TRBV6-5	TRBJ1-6	CASSYSGQGASPLHF
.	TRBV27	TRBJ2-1	CASSKPWVGHEQFF
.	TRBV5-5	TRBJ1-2	CASSSIPGTADGYTF
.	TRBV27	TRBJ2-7	CASSLNSGLNYEQYF
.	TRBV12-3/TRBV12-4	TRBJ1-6	CASRAGAAPLHF
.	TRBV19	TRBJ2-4	CASSIGGGEGQYF
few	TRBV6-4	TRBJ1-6	CASSPRGENSPLHF
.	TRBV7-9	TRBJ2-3	CASSTWTSGSADTQYF
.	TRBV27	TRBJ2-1	CASGSRRAGSYNEQFF
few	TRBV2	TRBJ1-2	CATLGGYGYGYTF
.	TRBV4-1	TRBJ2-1	CASSHPGGTSYNEQFF
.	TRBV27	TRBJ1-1	CASSLSGTLIDEAFF
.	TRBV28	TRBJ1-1	CASRRRGGGTEAFF
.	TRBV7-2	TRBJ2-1	CASSLGRASYNEQFF
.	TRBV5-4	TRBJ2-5	CASSPGLAGGKETQYF
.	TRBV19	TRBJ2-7	CASSAGGSREQYF
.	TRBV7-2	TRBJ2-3	CASSFSGLAADTQYF
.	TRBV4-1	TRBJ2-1	CASSFGTSGKVEQFF
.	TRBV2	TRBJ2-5	CASSHWLETQYF
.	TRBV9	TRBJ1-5	CASSVGQGGNQPQHF
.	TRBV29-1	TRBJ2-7	CSAKAGLSSYEQYF
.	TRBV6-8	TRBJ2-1	CASSYLNRVLQGAGGFYNEQFF
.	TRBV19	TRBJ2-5	CASSQSSVPQETQYF
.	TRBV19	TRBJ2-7	CASSIGGSLSYEQYF
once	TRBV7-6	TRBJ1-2	CASSLGTAGGYGYTF
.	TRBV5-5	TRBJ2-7	CASSRDSLAYEQYF
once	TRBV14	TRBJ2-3	CASSLAGALTDTQYF